A single sample gave rise to the 15 T cell receptor beta chains below, sequenced in a study of neurological immune-mediated disorders. TCRdb re-analysed the 5' RACE reads in MiXCR, keeping a single row per CDR3 protein. The sample shows 65,000 to 95,000 distinct CDR3 sequences, 4.5% to 6.5% of them seen only once. Sequenced sample: PBMCs. These receptors all come from a young woman with multiple sclerosis.

This rearrangement joins TRBV18 to TRBJ2-5; D call uncertain. The CDR3 is 14 residues long. V lost 1 base, J lost 2 bases, and 8 bases lay in between. Per germline, CDR1 KGHSH and CDR2 LQKENI. The CDR3 DNA follows: TGTGCCAGCTCACCACTTCGGTTACAAGAGACCCAGTACTTC. This encodes CASSPLRLQETQYF. Variable domain in full (rest from reference TRBV18 and TRBJ2-5): NAGVMQNPRHLVRRRGQEARLRCSPMKGHSHVYWYRQLPEEGLKFMVYLQKENIIDESGMPKERFSAEFPKEGPSILRIQQVVRGDSAAYFCASSPLRLQETQYFGPGTRLLVL.

This clonotype was counted ten times or more. V usage is TRBV7-9 and J usage is TRBJ2-5, with TRBD1 matching 8 bases. The CDR3 is made up of 16 amino acids. Germline V gene lookup returns CDR1 SEHNR and CDR2 FQNEAQ (reference sequence). V gave up 5 bases and J gave up 4 bases; unmatched junction bases: 12. The chain's CDR3 is CASSHTRQGIRETQYF. The CDR3 bases are TGTGCCAGCAGCCATACGAGACAGGGGATTCGAGAGACCCAGTACTTC.

This clonotype was seen repeatedly, ten times or more. V usage is TRBV5-1 and J usage is TRBJ2-3; 7 nucleotides line up with TRBD2. The CDR3 runs 15 residues. V trimming: 4 bases; J trimming: 0 bases; junction bases outside the gene matches: 5. Germline V CDR1 and CDR2: SGHRS, YFSETQ. Here the CDR3 reads CASSTGTTSTDTQYF. The CDR3 DNA reads as TGCGCCAGCAGCACCGGGACTACGAGCACAGATACGCAGTATTTT.

In regard to this clonotype: At one boundary the junction diverges from the germline segment, which might be a read error. The chain combines TRBV28 with TRBJ1-5, with 9 positions matching TRBD1. There are 15 residues in the CDR3. From germline, CDR1 is MDHEN and CDR2 SYDVKM. DNA of the CDR3: TGTGCCAGCAGTTCGGGGACAGGGATCCGTAAGACCCAGAATTTT. It encodes CASSSGTGIRKTQNF.

There are many counts of this clonotype. CDR3 region: CASGFTGNNQPQHF. The CDR3 DNA follows: TGTGCTAGTGGGTTCACAGGTAACAATCAGCCCCAGCATTTT. V and J are TRBV12-5 and TRBJ1-5; possible D gene TRBD1, 5 bases. This CDR3 contains 14 residues. Germline values: CDR1 LGHNT, CDR2 FRNRAP. V was clipped by 6 bases and J by 3 bases, with 12 bases between them.

This clonotype came up many times. V and J are TRBV20-1 and TRBJ2-7, with D perhaps assigned TRBD1 or TRBD2 (5 bases each). The V end lost 4 bases, the J end lost 0 bases, and 13 bases lay between the germline ends. This CDR3 has 14 amino acids. Germline lookup yields CDR1 DFQATT and CDR2 SNEGSKA (reference sequence). In DNA, the CDR3 is TGCAGTGCTACTACCGGGACGGTCTCCTACGAGCAGTACTTC. This codes for CSATTGTVSYEQYF.

This clonotype was seen at least ten times. The chain joins TRBV20-1 to TRBJ1-2; no clear D gene. Between the trimmed V and J ends, which lost 0 bases and 2 bases, there was a span of 7 bases. The CDR3 has 13 residues. Germline V gene data show CDR1 as DFQATT and CDR2 as SNEGSKA (reference sequence). The CDR3 region is CSARDPLNYGYTF. The CDR3 DNA reads TGCAGTGCTAGAGATCCTCTAAACTATGGCTACACCTTC.

This clonotype was found many times. The rearrangement joins TRBV5-1 to TRBJ2-7; the D gene is possibly TRBD2 (6 bases). Trimming left V 3 bases short and J 4 bases short, with 14 bases between. Germline V gene sequence: CDR1 SGHRS, CDR2 YFSETQ. The CDR3 extends over 14 amino acids. CDR3 in amino acids: CASSSRGAGYEQYF. CDR3 bases: TGCGCCAGCAGCTCGCGCGGGGCTGGGTACGAGCAGTACTTC.

This clonotype was observed at least ten times. The chain uses TRBV5-1 and TRBJ1-4; TRBD1 matches at 9 bases. This CDR3 has 14 amino acids. Germline values: CDR1 SGHRS, CDR2 YFSETQ. Trimming removed 4 bases from V and 8 bases from J; junction bases left unmatched: 6. The CDR3 spells CASSMGQGREKLFF. As DNA, the CDR3 is TGCGCCAGCAGCATGGGACAGGGACGGGAAAAACTGTTTTTT. The full variable domain, rest sourced from reference TRBV5-1 and TRBJ1-4, is KAGVTQTPRYLIKTRGQQVTLSCSPISGHRSVSWYQQTPGQGLQFLFEYFSETQRNKGNFPGRFSGRQFSNSRSEMNVSTLELGDSALYLCASSMGQGREKLFFGSGTQLSVL.

The sample holds many counts of this clonotype. The CDR3 DNA reads as TGCGCCAGCAGCCAAGGTCCTACTCCGGGCCTGGGCGACGAGCAGTACTTC. Translated, it gives CASSQGPTPGLGDEQYF. The chain couples TRBV4-1 to TRBJ2-7; D not resolved. Germline values: CDR1 MGHRA, CDR2 YSYEKL. This CDR3 is 17 amino acids long. V shed 1 base and J shed 5 bases, with 21 bases lying between them.

This clonotype was counted many times. CDR3 in amino acids: CASSLNSRGAGDTQYF. In DNA, the CDR3 is TGTGCCAGCAGCTTAAATTCTCGAGGGGCCGGAGATACGCAGTATTTT. The chain recombines TRBV7-3 with TRBJ2-3, with D perhaps TRBD1 or TRBD2 (5 bases each). V dropped 1 base and J dropped 5 bases, with 16 bases sitting between them. This CDR3 is 16 amino acids long. Germline CDR1 SGHTA, CDR2 FQGTGA.

This clonotype was counted a few times. The rearrangement links TRBV20-1 to TRBJ2-2; 11 nucleotides match TRBD2. The CDR3 extends over 17 amino acids. Germline V gene data show CDR1 as DFQATT and CDR2 as SNEGSKA (reference sequence). V was pared by 4 bases and J by 3 bases, with 10 bases of the junction left unmatched. The CDR3 protein is CSANRFSGRAHTGELFF. As DNA, the CDR3 is TGCAGTGCTAACCGCTTTAGCGGGAGGGCCCACACCGGGGAGCTGTTTTTT.

The gene calls are TRBV20-1 and TRBJ2-7; 8 bases are a match to TRBD1. The CDR3 loop spans 15 amino acids. V shed 2 bases, J shed 2 bases, and the junction held 8 bases outside the gene matches. The germline V gene encodes CDR1 DFQATT and CDR2 SNEGSKA (reference sequence). The CDR3 DNA reads TGCAGTGCTAGACCCGGGACAGGAGATACCTACGAGCAGTACTTC. It translates to CSARPGTGDTYEQYF.

Points on this clonotype: A read error may be the cause here, since a much bigger clone is one base away. The genes are TRBV10-1 and TRBJ1-1, with 10 bases identical to TRBD1. The V gene's germline CDR1 is WNHNN and CDR2 SYGVQD (reference sequence). The CDR3 is made up of 11 amino acids. DNA for the CDR3: TGCGACAGGACAGGGGGCACTGAAGCTTTCTTT. Protein: CDRTGGTEAFF.

This clonotype was counted at least ten times. The rearrangement joins TRBV4-1 to TRBJ1-2; D gene ambiguous. Germline CDR1 is MGHRA and CDR2 is YSYEKL. The V end was cut by 1 base, the J end by 6 bases, with 24 bases between. The CDR3 has 18 amino acids. CDR3 DNA sequence: TGCGCCAGCAGCCAAGTGGACCTGGGGTTTTCCCTCTTTAATGGCTACACCTTC. Translated, it gives CASSQVDLGFSLFNGYTF.